This T cell receptor beta chain was captured by sequencing in a study of blood T cell repertoires in COVID-19. Study details: PBMCs, B-cell-depleted T cells, or T cells provided the cDNA or gDNA that made up the material.

CDR1 is MNHEY and CDR2 is SMNVEV in the germline V gene (reference sequence). CDR3 length: 12 amino acids. The V and J ends lost 0 bases and 7 bases respectively, with 6 bases between them. TCRdb's table, derived via immunoSEQ multiplex PCR, lists solely in-frame clones and lacks some. The data show fewer than 400,000 clones, about four fifths seen once. The TCR sequence derives from a man aged 25-40 years with active or convalescent COVID-19. V gene TRBV27 combines with J gene TRBJ1-1, with D unresolved. The source material was peripheral blood. The CDR3 DNA follows: TGTGCCAGCAGTTTATCGGCGGGTGAAGCTTTCTTT. It translates to CASSLSAGEAFF.